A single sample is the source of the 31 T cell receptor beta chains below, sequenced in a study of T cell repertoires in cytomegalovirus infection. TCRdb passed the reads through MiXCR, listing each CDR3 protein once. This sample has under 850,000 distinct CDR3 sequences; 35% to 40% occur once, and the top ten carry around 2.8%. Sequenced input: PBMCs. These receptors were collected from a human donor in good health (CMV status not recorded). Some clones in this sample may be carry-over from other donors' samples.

The CDR3 sequence: CSVENRGVWTEAFF. In nucleotides, the CDR3 is TGCAGCGTTGAGAACAGGGGAGTGTGGACTGAAGCTTTCTTT. The chain employs TRBV29-1 and TRBJ1-1; the match to TRBD1 covers 7 bases. J gave up 5 bases and V 3 bases, and 9 bases lay outside the gene matches. Germline CDR1 is SQVTM and CDR2 is ANQGSEA. This CDR3 region has 14 residues.

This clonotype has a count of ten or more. The CDR3 here is CASRPDRLNTEAFF. In DNA form, the CDR3 reads TGTGCCAGCAGGCCGGACAGATTAAACACTGAAGCTTTCTTT. The V call is TRBV12-3 or TRBV12-4, the J call TRBJ1-1; D might be TRBD1 (6 bases). The germline V and J ends were trimmed by 6 bases and 2 bases, with 13 bases remaining between them. The CDR3 length is 14 residues.

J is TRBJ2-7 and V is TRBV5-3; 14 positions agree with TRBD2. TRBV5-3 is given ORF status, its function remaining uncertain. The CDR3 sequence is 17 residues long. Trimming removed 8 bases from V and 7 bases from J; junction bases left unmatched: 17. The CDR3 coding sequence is TGTGCCAGCAGCCTTGGGAGGGGACTAGCGGGAGAAGGTGAGCAGTACTTC. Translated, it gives CASSLGRGLAGEGEQYF.

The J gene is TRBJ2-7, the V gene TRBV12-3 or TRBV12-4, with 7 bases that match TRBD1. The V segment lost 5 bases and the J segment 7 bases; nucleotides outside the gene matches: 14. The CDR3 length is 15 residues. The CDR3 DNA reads TGTGCCAGCAGTACCGGGGACAGAGCCTCGTGGGAGCAGTACTTC. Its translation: CASSTGDRASWEQYF.

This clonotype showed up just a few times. CDR3: CASSPLRGSYGYTF. The CDR3 DNA is TGTGCCAGCAGTCCCTTAAGGGGTAGCTATGGCTACACCTTC. The chain has TRBV28 and TRBJ1-2; D is perhaps TRBD1 (5 bases). The CDR3 totals 14 residues. Germline lookup yields CDR1 MDHEN and CDR2 SYDVKM. Trimming shortened V by 5 bases and J by 4 bases, and 14 bases separated the two germline ends.

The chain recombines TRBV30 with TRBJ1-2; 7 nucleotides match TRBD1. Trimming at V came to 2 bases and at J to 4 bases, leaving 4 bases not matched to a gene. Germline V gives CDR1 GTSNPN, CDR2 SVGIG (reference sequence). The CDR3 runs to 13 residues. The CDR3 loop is CAWSNRGTYGYTF. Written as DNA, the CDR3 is TGTGCCTGGAGTAACAGGGGAACCTATGGCTACACCTTC.

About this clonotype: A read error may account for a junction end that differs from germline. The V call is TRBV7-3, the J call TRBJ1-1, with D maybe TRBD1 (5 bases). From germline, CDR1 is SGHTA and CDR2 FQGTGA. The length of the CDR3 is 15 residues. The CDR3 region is CANSLLGQSNTEDFF. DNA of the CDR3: TGTGCCAACAGCCTCTTGGGGCAATCTAACACTGAAGATTTCTTT. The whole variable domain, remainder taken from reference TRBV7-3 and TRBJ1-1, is GAGVSQTPSNKVTEKGKYVELRCDPISGHTALYWYRQSLGQGPEFLIYFQGTGAADDSGLPNDRFFAVRPEGSVSTLKIQRTERGDSAVYLCANSLLGQSNTEDFFGQGTRLTVV.

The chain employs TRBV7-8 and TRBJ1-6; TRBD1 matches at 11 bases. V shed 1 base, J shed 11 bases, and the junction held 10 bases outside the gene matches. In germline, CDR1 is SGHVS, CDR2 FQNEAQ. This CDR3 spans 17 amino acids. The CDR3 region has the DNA TGTGCCAGCAGCTTAGTAATTTTGGGACAGGGGGATACACCCCTCCACTTT. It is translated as CASSLVILGQGDTPLHF.

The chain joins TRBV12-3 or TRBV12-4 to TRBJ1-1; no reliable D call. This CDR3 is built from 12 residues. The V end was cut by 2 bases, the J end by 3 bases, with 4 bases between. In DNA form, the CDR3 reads TGTGCCAGCAGTTTATACCACACTGAAGCTTTCTTT. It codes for CASSLYHTEAFF.

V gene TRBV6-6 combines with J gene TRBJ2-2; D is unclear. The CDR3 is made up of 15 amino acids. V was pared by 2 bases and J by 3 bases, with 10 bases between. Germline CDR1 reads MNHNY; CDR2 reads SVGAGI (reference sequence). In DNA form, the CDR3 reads TGTGCCAGCAGTTACACTGGGCGTGACACCGGGGAGCTGTTTTTT. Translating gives CASSYTGRDTGELFF.

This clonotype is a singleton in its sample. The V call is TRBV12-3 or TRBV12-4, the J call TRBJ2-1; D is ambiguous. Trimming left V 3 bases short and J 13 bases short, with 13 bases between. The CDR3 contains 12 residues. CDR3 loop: CASSFTETDQFF. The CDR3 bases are TGTGCCAGCAGTTTTACAGAAACTGATCAGTTCTTC.

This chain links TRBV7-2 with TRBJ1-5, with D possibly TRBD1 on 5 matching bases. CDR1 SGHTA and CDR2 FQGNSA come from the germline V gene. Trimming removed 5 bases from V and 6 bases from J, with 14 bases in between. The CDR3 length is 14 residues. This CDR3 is CASSASRVVQPQHF. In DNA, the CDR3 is TGTGCCAGCAGCGCCAGCAGGGTAGTTCAGCCCCAGCATTTT.

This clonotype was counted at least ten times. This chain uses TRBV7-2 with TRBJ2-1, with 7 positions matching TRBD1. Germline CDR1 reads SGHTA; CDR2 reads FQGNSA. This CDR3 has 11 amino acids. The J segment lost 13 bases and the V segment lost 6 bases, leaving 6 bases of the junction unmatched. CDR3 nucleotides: TGTGCCAGCAGTTACCGGGACAGACAGTTCTTC. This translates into CASSYRDRQFF.

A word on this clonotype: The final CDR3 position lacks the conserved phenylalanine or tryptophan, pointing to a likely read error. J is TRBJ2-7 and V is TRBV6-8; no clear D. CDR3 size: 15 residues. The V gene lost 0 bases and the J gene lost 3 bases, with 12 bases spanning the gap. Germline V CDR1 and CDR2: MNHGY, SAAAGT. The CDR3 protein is CASSYSINLDYEQYL. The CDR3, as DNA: TGTGCCAGCAGTTACTCCATCAACTTGGACTACGAGCAGTACTTA.

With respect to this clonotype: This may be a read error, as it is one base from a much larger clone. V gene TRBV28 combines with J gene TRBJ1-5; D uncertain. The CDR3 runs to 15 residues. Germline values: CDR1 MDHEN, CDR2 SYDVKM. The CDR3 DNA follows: TGTGCCAGCAGACCTCCCGCCGGACGCAATCAGCCCCCGCATTTT. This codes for CASRPPAGRNQPPHF.

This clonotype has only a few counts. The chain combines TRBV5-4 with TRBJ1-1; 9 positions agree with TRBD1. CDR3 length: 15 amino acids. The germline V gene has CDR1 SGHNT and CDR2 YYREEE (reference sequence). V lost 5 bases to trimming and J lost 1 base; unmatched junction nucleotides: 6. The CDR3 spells CASSLQGAPNTEAFF. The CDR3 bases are TGTGCCAGCAGTTTACAGGGGGCCCCGAACACTGAAGCTTTCTTT. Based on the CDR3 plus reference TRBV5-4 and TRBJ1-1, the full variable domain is ETGVTQSPTHLIKTRGQQVTLRCSSQSGHNTVSWYQQALGQGPQFIFQYYREEENGRGNFPPRFSGLQFPNYSSELNVNALELDDSALYLCASSLQGAPNTEAFFGQGTRLTVV.

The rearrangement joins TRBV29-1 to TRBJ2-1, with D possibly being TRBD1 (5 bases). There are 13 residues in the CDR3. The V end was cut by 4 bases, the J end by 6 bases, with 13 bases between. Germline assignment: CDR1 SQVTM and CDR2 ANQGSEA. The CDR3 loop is CSVVVGQSNEQFF. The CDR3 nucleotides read TGCAGCGTTGTGGTGGGGCAGAGCAATGAGCAGTTCTTC.

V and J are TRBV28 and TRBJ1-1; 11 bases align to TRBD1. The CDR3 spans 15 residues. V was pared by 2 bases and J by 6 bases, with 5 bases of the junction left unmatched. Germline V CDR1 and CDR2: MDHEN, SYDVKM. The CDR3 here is CASSLGLGQGAEAFF. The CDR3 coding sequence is TGTGCCAGCAGTTTAGGTCTGGGACAGGGGGCTGAAGCTTTCTTT.

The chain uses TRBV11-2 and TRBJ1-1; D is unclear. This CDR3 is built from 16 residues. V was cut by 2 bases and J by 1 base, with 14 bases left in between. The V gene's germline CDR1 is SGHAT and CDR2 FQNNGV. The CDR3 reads CASSLRSSGENTEAFF. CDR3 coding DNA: TGTGCCAGCAGCTTACGAAGTTCGGGTGAGAACACTGAAGCTTTCTTT.

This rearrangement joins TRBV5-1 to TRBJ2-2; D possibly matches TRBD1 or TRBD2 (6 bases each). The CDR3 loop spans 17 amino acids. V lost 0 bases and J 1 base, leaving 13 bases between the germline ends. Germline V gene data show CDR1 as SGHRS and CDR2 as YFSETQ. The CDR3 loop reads CASSLAGAGQNTGELFF. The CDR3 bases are TGCGCCAGCAGCTTGGCCGGGGCGGGACAGAACACCGGGGAGCTGTTTTTT.

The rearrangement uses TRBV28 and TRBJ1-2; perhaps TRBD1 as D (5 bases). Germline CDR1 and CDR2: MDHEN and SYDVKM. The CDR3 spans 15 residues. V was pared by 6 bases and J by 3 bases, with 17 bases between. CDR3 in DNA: TGTGCCAGCAGGCTCACGGGACGGGCTGACTATGGCTACACCTTC. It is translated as CASRLTGRADYGYTF.

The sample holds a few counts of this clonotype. The CDR3 DNA reads as TGTGCCAGCAGCACACGAGACACTTGGCGGGAGGGATTATACGAGCAGTACTTC. Its protein is CASSTRDTWREGLYEQYF. The V and J genes are TRBV7-6 and TRBJ2-7; 9 bases match TRBD2. V shed 5 bases, J shed 4 bases, and the junction held 18 bases outside the gene matches. From germline, CDR1 is SGHVS and CDR2 FNYEAQ. CDR3 length equals 18 residues.

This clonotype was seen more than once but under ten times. The CDR3 DNA reads as TGTGCCAGCAGTCTGAGCAGGGTTAACTATGGCTACACCTTC. It yields the protein CASSLSRVNYGYTF. This rearrangement joins TRBV28 to TRBJ1-2; tentative D call: TRBD1 (5 bases). This CDR3 spans 14 amino acids. With 5 bases removed from V and 1 base from J, the gap between germline ends came to 11 bases. The germline V gene has CDR1 MDHEN and CDR2 SYDVKM.

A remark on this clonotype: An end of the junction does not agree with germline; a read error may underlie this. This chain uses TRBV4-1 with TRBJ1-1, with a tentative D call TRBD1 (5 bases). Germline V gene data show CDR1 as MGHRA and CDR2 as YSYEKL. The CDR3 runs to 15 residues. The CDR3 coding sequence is TGCGCCAGCAGCCAAGAGGGGCGATCTTCCACTGAAGCTTACTTT. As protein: CASSQEGRSSTEAYF.

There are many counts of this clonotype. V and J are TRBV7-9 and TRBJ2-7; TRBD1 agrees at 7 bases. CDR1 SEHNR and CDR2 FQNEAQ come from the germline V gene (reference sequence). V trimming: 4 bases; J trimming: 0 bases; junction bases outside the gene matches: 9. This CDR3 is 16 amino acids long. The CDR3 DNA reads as TGTGCCAGCAGCTCACCCTTAAGGACAGGCTCCTACGAGCAGTACTTC. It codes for CASSSPLRTGSYEQYF.

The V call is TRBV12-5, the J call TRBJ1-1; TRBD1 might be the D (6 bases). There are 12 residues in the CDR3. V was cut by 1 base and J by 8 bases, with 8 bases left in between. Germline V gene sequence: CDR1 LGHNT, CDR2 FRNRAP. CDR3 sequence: CASGLEGTEAFF. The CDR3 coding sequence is TGTGCTAGTGGTTTGGAAGGGACAGAAGCTTTCTTT.

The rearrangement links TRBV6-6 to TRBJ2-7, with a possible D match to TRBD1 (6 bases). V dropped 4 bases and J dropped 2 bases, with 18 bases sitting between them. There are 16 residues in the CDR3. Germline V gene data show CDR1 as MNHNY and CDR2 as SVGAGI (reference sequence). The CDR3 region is CASSFRTDRTTYEQYF. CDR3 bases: TGTGCCAGCAGTTTCCGGACAGACAGAACAACCTACGAGCAGTACTTC.

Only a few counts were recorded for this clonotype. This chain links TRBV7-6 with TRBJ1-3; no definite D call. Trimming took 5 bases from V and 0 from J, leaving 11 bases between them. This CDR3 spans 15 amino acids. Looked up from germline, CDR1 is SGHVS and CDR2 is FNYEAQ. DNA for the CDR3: TGTGCCAGCAGCCGCCTAGGGCTCTCTGGAAACACCATATATTTT. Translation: CASSRLGLSGNTIYF.

For the CDR3, the DNA is TGTGCCACCTCAGAAGTTGCGGGAGGGAGGACAGATACGCAGTATTTT. Translated: CATSEVAGGRTDTQYF. The rearrangement links TRBV27 to TRBJ2-3; 9 nucleotides line up with TRBD2. This CDR3 is 16 amino acids long. The ends lost 10 bases at V and 3 bases at J; junction bases unmatched: 14. Germline CDR1 and CDR2: MNHEY and SMNVEV (reference sequence).

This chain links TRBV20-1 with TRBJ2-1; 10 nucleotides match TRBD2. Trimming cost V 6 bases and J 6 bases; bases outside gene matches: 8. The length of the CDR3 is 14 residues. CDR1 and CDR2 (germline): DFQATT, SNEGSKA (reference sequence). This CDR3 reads CSARLAGAPNEQFF. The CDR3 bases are TGCAGTGCGCGCCTAGCGGGGGCCCCCAATGAGCAGTTCTTC.

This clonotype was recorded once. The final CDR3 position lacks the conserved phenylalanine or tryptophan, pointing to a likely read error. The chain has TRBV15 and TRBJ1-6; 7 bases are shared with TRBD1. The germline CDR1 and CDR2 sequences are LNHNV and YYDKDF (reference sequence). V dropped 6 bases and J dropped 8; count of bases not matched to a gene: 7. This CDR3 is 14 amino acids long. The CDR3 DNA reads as TGTGCCACCAGGATAGACAGGGTTGATTCACCCCTCCACTTA. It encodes CATRIDRVDSPLHL.